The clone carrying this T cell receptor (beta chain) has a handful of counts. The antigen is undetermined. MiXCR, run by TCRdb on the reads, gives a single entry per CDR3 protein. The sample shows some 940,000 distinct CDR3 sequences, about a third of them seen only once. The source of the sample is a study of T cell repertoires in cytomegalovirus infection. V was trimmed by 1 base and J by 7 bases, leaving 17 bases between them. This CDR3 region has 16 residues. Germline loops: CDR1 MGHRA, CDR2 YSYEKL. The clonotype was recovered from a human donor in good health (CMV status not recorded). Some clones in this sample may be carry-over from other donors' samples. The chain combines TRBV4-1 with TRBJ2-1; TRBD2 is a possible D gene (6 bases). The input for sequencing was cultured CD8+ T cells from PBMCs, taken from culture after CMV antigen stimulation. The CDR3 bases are TGCGCCAGCAGCCAAGCGGGGGTCGATCTGGAGAATGAGCAGTTCTTC. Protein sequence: CASSQAGVDLENEQFF.